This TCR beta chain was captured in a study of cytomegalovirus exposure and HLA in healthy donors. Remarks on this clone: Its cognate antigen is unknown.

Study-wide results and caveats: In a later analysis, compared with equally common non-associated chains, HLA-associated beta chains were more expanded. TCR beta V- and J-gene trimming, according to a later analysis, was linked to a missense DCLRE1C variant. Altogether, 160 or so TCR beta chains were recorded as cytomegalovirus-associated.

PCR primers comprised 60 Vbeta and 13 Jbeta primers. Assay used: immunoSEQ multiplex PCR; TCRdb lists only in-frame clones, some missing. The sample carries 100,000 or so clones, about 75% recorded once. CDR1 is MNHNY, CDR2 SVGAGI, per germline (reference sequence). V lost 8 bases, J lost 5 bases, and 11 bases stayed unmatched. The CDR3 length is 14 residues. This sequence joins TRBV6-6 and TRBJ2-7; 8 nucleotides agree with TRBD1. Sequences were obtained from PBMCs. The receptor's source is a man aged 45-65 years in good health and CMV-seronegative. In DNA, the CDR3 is TGTGCCAGCGGATTGCCGGGACAGGCCCACGAGCAGTACTTC. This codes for CASGLPGQAHEQYF.